These 4 T cell receptor beta chains came from one sample sequenced in a study of OX40 agonist ivuxolimab in advanced cancers. The library was obtained by the immunoSEQ multiplex PCR assay. The source is immuneACCESS, and TCRdb retained only in-frame sequences with V and J called. Part of the clones is not carried over; for the studies checked, unresolved V genes explain less than half of this, and the remainder is unexplained. Recorded for this sample are fewer than 30,000 clones; approximately 80% of them occurred a single time. The ten biggest clones cover roughly 32% of the sample. Sequencing was performed on CD4+ or CD8+ T cells sorted from blood, taken in a trial of the OX40 agonist ivuxolimab. The receptors were gathered from an adult with an advanced solid tumor such as melanoma, head and neck, liver or kidney cancer.

The genes are TRBV11-3 and TRBJ2-7, with TRBD2 identical over 8 bases. CDR3 length: 15 residues. Trimming cost V 0 bases and J 6 bases; bases outside gene matches: 7. Germline CDR1 is SGHNT and CDR2 is YENEEA. As DNA, the CDR3 is TGTGCCAGCAGCTTAGATCGGGGGGGCTCGGCCGAGCAGTACTTC. This encodes CASSLDRGGSAEQYF.

This clone appeared a single time. V is TRBV6-6 and J is TRBJ1-1; D not resolved. Trimming shortened V by 7 bases and J by 5 bases, and 8 bases separated the two germline ends. CDR1 is MNHNY and CDR2 is SVGAGI in the germline V gene (reference sequence). The CDR3 has 11 amino acids. The CDR3 protein is CASTQTTEAFF. CDR3 in DNA: TGTGCCAGCACCCAGACTACTGAAGCTTTCTTT.

The chain uses TRBV9 and TRBJ1-4, with 9 bases lining up with TRBD1. After removal of 4 bases from V and 8 bases from J, the junction contained 9 bases not matched to a gene. Looked up from germline, CDR1 is SGDLS and CDR2 is YYNGEE. The length of the CDR3 is 15 residues. CDR3 coding DNA: TGTGCCAGCAGCCCCGGACAGGGGTCAGGAGAAAAACTGTTTTTT. Encoded protein: CASSPGQGSGEKLFF. The complete variable domain, with remaining parts taken from reference TRBV9 and TRBJ1-4, reads DSGVTQTPKHLITATGQRVTLRCSPRSGDLSVYWYQQSLDQGLQFLIQYYNGEERAKGNILERFSAQQFPDLHSELNLSSLELGDSALYFCASSPGQGSGEKLFFGSGTQLSVL.

Only one count was recorded for this clone. The chain joins TRBV28 to TRBJ1-3, with D unclear. Trimming stripped 2 bases from V and 4 bases from J, with 12 bases between. CDR1 MDHEN and CDR2 SYDVKM come from the germline V gene. The CDR3 extends over 15 amino acids. The CDR3 sequence: CASSLTPGFGNTIYF. The CDR3 DNA reads as TGTGCCAGCAGTTTAACTCCGGGTTTCGGAAACACCATATATTTT.